The T cell receptor (beta chain) described here comes from a study of T cell clonotyping in hematopoietic cell transplantation. V shed 4 bases and J shed 2 bases, with 17 bases lying between them. CDR3 size: 15 residues. Per germline, CDR1 GTSNPN and CDR2 SVGIG (reference sequence). Clones were sequenced by immunoSEQ multiplex PCR, and TCRdb holds only the in-frame ones, with some missing. The profile shows 37,000 or so clones, 88% of them singletons. Material for sequencing was peripheral blood mononuclear cells. This sequence was found in a woman in her thirties or forties in good health. Some clones in this sample may be carry-over from other donors' samples. V gene TRBV30 combines with J gene TRBJ1-1; possible D gene TRBD1, 5 bases. CDR3 sequence reads: CAWTKGAWGNTEAFF. As DNA, the CDR3 is TGTGCCTGGACAAAAGGGGCTTGGGGTAACACTGAAGCTTTCTTT.